A selection of T cell receptor beta chains follows, all from one sample in a study of cytomegalovirus exposure and HLA in healthy donors. The assay was immunoSEQ multiplex PCR, and TCRdb's table has in-frame clones only and misses some. The sample lists around 150,000 clones, approximately 85% occurring once. The sequencing sample was made of PBMCs. These TCRs come from a man aged 45 to 65 in good health and CMV-seropositive. The CDR3 runs from the conserved cysteine through the conserved F or W. Each record gives: V gene, J gene, D gene, clone size, CDR3 DNA, CDR3 protein. A D gene is named only where the DNA matches it firmly. Some rows have no size entry. The others give once, few or many, or a class for an expanded clone.

>TRBV7-2|TRBJ1-1|-|-
TGTGCCAGCAGCTACCACAGGGACACTGAAGCTTTCTTT
CASSYHRDTEAFF
>TRBV4-3|TRBJ2-7|-|-
TGCGCCAGCAGCCAAGAGACAAGCTCCTACGAGCAGTACTTC
CASSQETSSYEQYF
>TRBV28|TRBJ1-2|TRBD1|-
TGTGCCAGCAGTTTATTGCAGGGGGCGGATGGCTACACCTTC
CASSLLQGADGYTF
>TRBV6-1|TRBJ1-4|-|-
TGTGCCAGCATTGAGCGGGGACTCGTAACTAATGAAAAACTGTTTTTT
CASIERGLVTNEKLFF
>TRBV5-4|TRBJ1-1|-|-
TGTGCCAGCAGCTTGGACTCCACTGAAGCTTTCTTT
CASSLDSTEAFF
>TRBV9|TRBJ2-3|-|-
TGTGCCAGCAGCGGAGGAGGTTTTCCAGATACGCAGTATTTT
CASSGGGFPDTQYF
>TRBV6-1|TRBJ1-2|-|once
TGTGCCAGCAGTGTAGACACAAACTATGGCTACACCTTC
CASSVDTNYGYTF
>TRBV6-5|TRBJ2-5|-|once
TGTGCCAGCAGCCCAGGGAAAGAGACCCAGTACTTC
CASSPGKETQYF
>TRBV30|TRBJ1-6|-|-
TGTGCCTGGAGTAGGACAATGGGGTATTCACCCCTCCACTTT
CAWSRTMGYSPLHF
>TRBV6-6|TRBJ1-1|-|-
TGTGCCAGCAGTAACGGGGTTGAAGCTTTCTTT
CASSNGVEAFF
>TRBV28|TRBJ1-4|-|few
TGTGCCAGCAGTTCCGGACAGTCTAATGAAAAACTGTTTTTT
CASSSGQSNEKLFF
>TRBV10-3|TRBJ1-1|TRBD1|-
TGTGCCATCAGCGGACAGGCGGAGAACACTGAAGCTTTCTTT
CAISGQAENTEAFF
>TRBV14|TRBJ1-1|TRBD1|once
TGTGCCAGCAGCCAAGGGACAGGGGTTGTGCGGGCTTTCTTT
CASSQGTGVVRAFF
>TRBV28|TRBJ2-7|TRBD1|-
TGTGCCAGCCGAGAACAGGGACAGGGGAGATACGAGCAGTACTTC
CASREQGQGRYEQYF
>TRBV4-1|TRBJ1-2|-|-
TGCGCCAGCAGCCAAGATCGGGTTAACTATGGCTACACCTTC
CASSQDRVNYGYTF
>TRBV28|TRBJ2-7|TRBD1|once
TGTGCCAGCAGGTCCAGGGGGAACGGGCCCTACGAGCAGTACTTC
CASRSRGNGPYEQYF
>TRBV7-2|TRBJ1-4|TRBD1|-
TGTGCCAGCAGCCGACAGGGAGGTGGTAATGAAAAACTGTTTTTT
CASSRQGGGNEKLFF
>TRBV7-7|TRBJ1-3|-|-
TGTGCTAGCAGCTTATCTAAGGACAACGGAAGCACCATATATTTT
CASSLSKDNGSTIYF
>TRBV5-6|TRBJ1-6|TRBD1|-
TGTGCCAGCAGCCTCGGACAGGGAGAGTTTTCACCCCTCCACTTT
CASSLGQGEFSPLHF
>TRBV4-3|TRBJ1-2|-|-
TGCGCCAGCAGCCAAGAAGGGGCGGCGACTAACTATGGCTACACCTTC
CASSQEGAATNYGYTF
>TRBV19|TRBJ2-7|-|-
TGTGCCAGTAGTACCCCCCGGACAGAGCCGAGCTCCTACGAGCAGTACTTC
CASSTPRTEPSSYEQYF
>TRBV25-1|TRBJ1-5|-|-
TGTGCCAGCAGCGCCCTCGGGGGGGGCAATCAGCCCCAGCATTTT
CASSALGGGNQPQHF
>TRBV7-2|TRBJ2-5|-|-
TGTGCCAGCAGCTTTCGAGCGCAATACCAAGAGACCCAGTACTTC
CASSFRAQYQETQYF
>TRBV28|TRBJ2-7|TRBD1|-
TGTGCCAGCAGTTTATGGGGACAGGGCTCCTACGAGCAGTACTTC
CASSLWGQGSYEQYF
>TRBV7-8|TRBJ2-1|TRBD2|-
TGTGCCAGCAGCAGAACCCAGGACCAACTAGCGGGAGGTATTCACAATGAGCAGTTCTTC
CASSRTQDQLAGGIHNEQFF
>TRBV5-4|TRBJ1-2|-|-
TGTGCCAGCAGAACGTCCGGTACAGGACTAAACTATGGCTACACCTTC
CASRTSGTGLNYGYTF
>TRBV6-5|TRBJ2-3|-|-
TGTGCCAGCTCTGGCTCTCCCATGGATACGCAGTATTTT
CASSGSPMDTQYF
>TRBV10-3|TRBJ2-2|TRBD1|-
TGTGCCATCCCCAAGACAGGGGAGAGGGCCGGGGAGCTGTTTTTT
CAIPKTGERAGELFF
>TRBV5-1|TRBJ1-1|-|once
TGCGCCAGCAGCTCCGGACAGTTAGACACTGAAGCTTTCTTT
CASSSGQLDTEAFF
>TRBV7-8|TRBJ2-5|-|-
TGTGCCAGCAGCTTAAGAGTAGGCCAGGGGAGTTTAGAGACCCAGTACTTC
CASSLRVGQGSLETQYF
>TRBV5-5|TRBJ2-5|-|few
TGTGCCAGCATCCAAAGCCCGACTTTACTAAGGCAGACCCAGTACTTC
CASIQSPTLLRQTQYF
>TRBV5-1|TRBJ2-1|-|-
TGCGCCAGCAGCTTGGTAAGGGGAGAGCAGTTCTTC
CASSLVRGEQFF
>TRBV4-3|TRBJ2-7|TRBD1|few
TGCGCCAGCAGCGGGGGACAGGGAGCCTACGAGCAGTACTTC
CASSGGQGAYEQYF
>TRBV5-6|TRBJ1-2|-|-
TGTGCCAGCAGCTGGGCGGGGGAAGGCTACACCTTC
CASSWAGEGYTF
>TRBV4-2|TRBJ2-1|TRBD2|-
TGTGCCAGCAGCCAGGGGACTAGCGGGGATTACAATGAGCAGTTCTTC
CASSQGTSGDYNEQFF
>TRBV5-8|TRBJ2-1|-|-
TGTGCCAGCAGCTTTGGACAGAGCGGCTCCTACAATGAGCAGTTCTTC
CASSFGQSGSYNEQFF
>TRBV7-7|TRBJ2-1|-|-
TGTGCTAGCAGCCCTTCCTCCTCCTACAATGAGCAGTTCTTC
CASSPSSSYNEQFF
>TRBV28|TRBJ1-4|TRBD1|-
TGTGCCAGCAGTTCCAATTGGCGCAGGGGGAGAGAAAAACTGTTTTTT
CASSSNWRRGREKLFF
>TRBV6-4|TRBJ2-3|-|few
TGTGCCAGCAGTCTACAGGGTCGGGGAGATACGCAGTATTTT
CASSLQGRGDTQYF
>TRBV7-2|TRBJ2-3|TRBD2|-
TGTGCCAGCAGCCGTCTAGCGGGATCCACAGATACGCAGTATTTT
CASSRLAGSTDTQYF
>TRBV4-3|TRBJ2-1|-|-
TGCGCCAGCAGCCAAAACACAGGGCTCAACAATGAGCAGTTCTTC
CASSQNTGLNNEQFF
>TRBV7-9|TRBJ2-1|-|few
TGTGCCAGCAGCTCCTCGACACGATCATACAATGAGCAGTTCTTC
CASSSSTRSYNEQFF
>TRBV7-9|TRBJ2-1|TRBD1|-
TGTGCCAGCAGCTCCTCGGACAGGGGAGACAATGAGCAGTTCTTC
CASSSSDRGDNEQFF
>TRBV7-9|TRBJ2-1|TRBD2|-
TGTGCCAGCAGCCAAGCGGGAGTGGGATACAATGAGCAGTTCTTC
CASSQAGVGYNEQFF